This TCR beta chain stems from a study of cytomegalovirus exposure and HLA in healthy donors. PCR involved 60 Vbeta and 13 Jbeta primers. The repertoire was sequenced with immunoSEQ multiplex PCR; TCRdb's copy has only in-frame clones and lacks some. The sample has roughly 200,000 clones; roughly 78% are singletons. This clone was seen a handful of times. No antigen is known for it. Study results and caveats: Published work reported that the classifier diagnosed cytomegalovirus status with high specificity and sensitivity. Another analysis was done later, and it associated 15,000 to 20,000 TCR beta sequences with HLA alleles at 0.05 false discovery rate. In presence/absence analyses, roughly uniform sequencing depth across donors was assumed.

The clonotype comes from a woman in her 30s in good health and CMV-seropositive. The sequenced sample consisted of PBMCs.

CDR3 sequence reads: CASSSTESDLAKNIQYF. The CDR3 region has the DNA TGTGCCAGCAGCTCCACCGAGTCCGATCTAGCCAAAAACATTCAGTACTTC. The V and J genes are TRBV7-9 and TRBJ2-4, with D unclear. V lost 4 bases to trimming and J lost 0 bases, with 16 bases between them. The germline gives CDR1 SEHNR, CDR2 FQNEAQ (reference sequence). The CDR3 length is 17 residues.